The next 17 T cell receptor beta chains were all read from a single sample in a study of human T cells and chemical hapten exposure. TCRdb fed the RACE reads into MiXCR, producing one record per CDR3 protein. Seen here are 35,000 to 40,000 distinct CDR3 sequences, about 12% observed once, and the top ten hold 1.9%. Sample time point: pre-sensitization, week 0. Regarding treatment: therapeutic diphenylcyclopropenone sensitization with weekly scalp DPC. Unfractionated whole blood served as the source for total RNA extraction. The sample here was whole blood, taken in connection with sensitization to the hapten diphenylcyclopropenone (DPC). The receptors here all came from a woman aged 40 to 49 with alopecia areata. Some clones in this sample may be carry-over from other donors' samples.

The CDR3 DNA reads as TGCGCCAGCAGCCAACTTTCCGGGTCTGAAGCTTTCTTT. Encoded protein: CASSQLSGSEAFF. J is TRBJ1-1 and V is TRBV4-3; D is unresolved. The germline V gene has CDR1 LGHNA and CDR2 YSLEER. Trimming removed 2 bases at V and 6 bases at J, with 10 bases between. The CDR3 sequence is 13 residues long.

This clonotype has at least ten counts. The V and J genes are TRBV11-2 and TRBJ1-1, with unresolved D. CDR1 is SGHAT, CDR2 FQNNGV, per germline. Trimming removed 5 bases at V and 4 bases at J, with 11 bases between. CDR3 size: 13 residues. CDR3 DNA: TGTGCCAGCAGCCCCCACCGGGGCACTGAAGCTTTCTTT. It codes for CASSPHRGTEAFF.

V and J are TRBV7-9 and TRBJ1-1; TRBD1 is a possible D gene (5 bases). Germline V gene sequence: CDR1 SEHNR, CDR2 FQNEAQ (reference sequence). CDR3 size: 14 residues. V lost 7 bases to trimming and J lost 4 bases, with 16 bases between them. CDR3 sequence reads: CASTPSGAFTEAFF. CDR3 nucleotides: TGTGCCAGCACCCCATCCGGGGCTTTCACTGAAGCTTTCTTT. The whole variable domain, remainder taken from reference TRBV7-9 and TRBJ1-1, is DTGVSQNPRHKITKRGQNVTFRCDPISEHNRLYWYRQTLGQGPEFLTYFQNEAQLEKSRLLSDRFSAERPKGSFSTLEIQRTEQGDSAMYLCASTPSGAFTEAFFGQGTRLTVV.

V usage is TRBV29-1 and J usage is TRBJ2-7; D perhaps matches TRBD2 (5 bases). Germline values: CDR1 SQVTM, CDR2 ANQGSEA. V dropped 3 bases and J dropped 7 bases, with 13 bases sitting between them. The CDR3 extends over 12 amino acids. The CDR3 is CSVEVLPGEQYF. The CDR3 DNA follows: TGCAGCGTTGAGGTCCTACCGGGGGAGCAGTACTTC.

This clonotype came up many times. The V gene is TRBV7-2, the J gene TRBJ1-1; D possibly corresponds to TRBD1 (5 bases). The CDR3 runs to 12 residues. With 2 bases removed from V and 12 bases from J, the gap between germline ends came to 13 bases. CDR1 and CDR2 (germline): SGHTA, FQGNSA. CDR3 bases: TGTGCCAGCAGCTTACCGGGACCTCATTCTTTCTTT. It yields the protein CASSLPGPHSFF.

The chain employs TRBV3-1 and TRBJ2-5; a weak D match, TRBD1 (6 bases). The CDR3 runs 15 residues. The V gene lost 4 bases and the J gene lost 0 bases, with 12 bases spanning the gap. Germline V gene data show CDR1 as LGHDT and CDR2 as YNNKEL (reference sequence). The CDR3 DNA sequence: TGTGCCAGCAGCCTCACAGGGATCGACCAAGAGACCCAGTACTTC. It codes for CASSLTGIDQETQYF.

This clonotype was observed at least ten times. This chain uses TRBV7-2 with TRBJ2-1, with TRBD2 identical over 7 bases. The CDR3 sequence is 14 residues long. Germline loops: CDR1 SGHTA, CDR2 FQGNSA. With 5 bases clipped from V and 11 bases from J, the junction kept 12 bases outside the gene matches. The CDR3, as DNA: TGTGCCAGCAGCAACCCGACTAGCCCTCGGCAGCAGTTCTTC. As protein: CASSNPTSPRQQFF. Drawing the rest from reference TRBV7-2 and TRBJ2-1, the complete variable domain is GAGVSQSPSNKVTEKGKDVELRCDPISGHTALYWYRQSLGQGLEFLIYFQGNSAPDKSGLPSDRFSAERTGGSVSTLTIQRTQQEDSAVYLCASSNPTSPRQQFFGPGTRLTVL.

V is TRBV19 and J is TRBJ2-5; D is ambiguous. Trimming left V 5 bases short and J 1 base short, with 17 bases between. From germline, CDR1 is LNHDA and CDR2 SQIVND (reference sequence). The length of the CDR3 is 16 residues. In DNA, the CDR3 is TGTGCCAGTAGTTTATCGCCCTTGCTCAGCCAAGAGACCCAGTACTTC. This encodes CASSLSPLLSQETQYF.

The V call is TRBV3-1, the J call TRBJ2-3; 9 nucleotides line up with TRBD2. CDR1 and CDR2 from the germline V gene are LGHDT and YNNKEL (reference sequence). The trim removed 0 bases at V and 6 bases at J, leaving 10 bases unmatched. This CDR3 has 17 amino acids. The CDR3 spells CASSQDPPGTSRDTQYF. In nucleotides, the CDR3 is TGTGCCAGCAGCCAAGACCCACCCGGGACTAGCAGGGATACGCAGTATTTT.

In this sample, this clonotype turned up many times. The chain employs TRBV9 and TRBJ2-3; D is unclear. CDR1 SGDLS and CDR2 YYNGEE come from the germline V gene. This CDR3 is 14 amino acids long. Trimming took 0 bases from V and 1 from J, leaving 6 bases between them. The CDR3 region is CASSVDARTDTQYF. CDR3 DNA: TGTGCCAGCAGCGTAGACGCCCGCACAGATACGCAGTATTTT.

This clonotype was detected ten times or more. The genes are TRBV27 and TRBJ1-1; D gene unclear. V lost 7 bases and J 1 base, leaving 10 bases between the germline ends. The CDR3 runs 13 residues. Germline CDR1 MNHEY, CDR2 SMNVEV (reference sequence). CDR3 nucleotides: TGTGCCAGCACCCCACCGGGGAACACTGAAGCTTTCTTT. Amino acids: CASTPPGNTEAFF.

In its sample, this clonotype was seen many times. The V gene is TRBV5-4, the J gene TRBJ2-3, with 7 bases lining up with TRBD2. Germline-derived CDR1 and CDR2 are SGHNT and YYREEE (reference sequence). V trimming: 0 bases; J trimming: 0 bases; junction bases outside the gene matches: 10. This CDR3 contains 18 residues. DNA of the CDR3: TGTGCCAGCAGCTTGGCCGCCACCCCGCGGGGGAGCACAGATACGCAGTATTTT. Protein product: CASSLAATPRGSTDTQYF. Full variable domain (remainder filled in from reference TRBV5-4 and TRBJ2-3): ETGVTQSPTHLIKTRGQQVTLRCSSQSGHNTVSWYQQALGQGPQFIFQYYREEENGRGNFPPRFSGLQFPNYSSELNVNALELDDSALYLCASSLAATPRGSTDTQYFGPGTRLTVL.

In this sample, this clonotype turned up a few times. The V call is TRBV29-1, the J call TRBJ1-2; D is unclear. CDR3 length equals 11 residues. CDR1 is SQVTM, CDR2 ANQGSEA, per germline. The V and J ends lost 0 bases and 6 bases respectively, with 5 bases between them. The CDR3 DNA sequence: TGCAGCGTTGAAGAAGGGAATGGCTACACCTTC. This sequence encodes CSVEEGNGYTF. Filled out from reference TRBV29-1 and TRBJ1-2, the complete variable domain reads SAVISQKPSRDICQRGTSLTIQCQVDSQVTMMFWYRQQPGQSLTLIATANQGSEATYESGFVIDKFPISRPNLTFSTLTVSNMSPEDSSIYLCSVEEGNGYTFGSGTRLTVV.

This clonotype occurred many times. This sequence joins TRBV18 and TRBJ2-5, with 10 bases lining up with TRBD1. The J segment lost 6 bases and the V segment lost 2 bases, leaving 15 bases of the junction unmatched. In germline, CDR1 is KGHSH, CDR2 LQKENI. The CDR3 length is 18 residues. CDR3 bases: TGTGCCAGCTCACCAAACGTAACGCCGGGACAGGGGTTGAAGACCCAGTACTTC. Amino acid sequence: CASSPNVTPGQGLKTQYF.

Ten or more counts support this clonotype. CDR3 bases: TGTGCCAGCAGCCGACAAGGACACTATGGCTACACCTTC. This sequence encodes CASSRQGHYGYTF. The chain links TRBV7-2 to TRBJ1-2; D unresolved. Trimming shortened V by 5 bases and J by 3 bases, and 10 bases separated the two germline ends. Germline V gene lookup returns CDR1 SGHTA and CDR2 FQGNSA. The CDR3 runs to 13 residues.

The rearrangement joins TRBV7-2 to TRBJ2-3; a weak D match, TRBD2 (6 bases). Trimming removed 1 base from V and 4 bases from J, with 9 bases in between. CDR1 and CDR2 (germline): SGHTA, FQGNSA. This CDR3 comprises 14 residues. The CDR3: CASSLVAGSDTQYF. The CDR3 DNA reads TGTGCCAGCAGCTTAGTCGCGGGATCAGATACGCAGTATTTT.

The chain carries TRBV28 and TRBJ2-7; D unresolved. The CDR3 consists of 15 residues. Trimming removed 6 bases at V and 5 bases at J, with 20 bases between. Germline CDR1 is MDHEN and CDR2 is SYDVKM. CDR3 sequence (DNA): TGTGCCAGCAGCACCCCCCCCAGTGTCGTCAACGAGCAGTACTTC. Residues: CASSTPPSVVNEQYF.